The rows below give T cell receptor beta chains drawn from one sample of a study of blood T cells in healthy people across ages. One entry per CDR3 protein, called by TCRdb with MiXCR from the 5' RACE reads. The repertoire includes 780,000 or so distinct CDR3 sequences, 50% to 65% of them detected once, and about two fifths sits in the top ten. The sample taken for sequencing was blood. The receptors come from an elderly man in good health. Each CDR3 is given with its conserved first and last residue. D genes are given only for firm matches. A clone size is listed for some rows: how often the clone was seen (once, few, many), or a class if it is expanded.

J | V | D | size | DNA | CDR3
TRBJ2-7 | TRBV28 | TRBD1 | . | TGTGCCAGCAATCGACAGGGGGGCTACGAGCAGTACTTC | CASNRQGGYEQYF
TRBJ2-3 | TRBV27 | TRBD1 | once | TGTGCCAGCAGCGGACAGGGAGCACGAGATACGCAGTATTTT | CASSGQGARDTQYF
TRBJ2-2 | TRBV29-1 | TRBD1 | . | TGCAGCGTTGAAGGGAGAGGACAGGGCGGTTCCGGGGAGCTGTTTTTT | CSVEGRGQGGSGELFF
TRBJ2-7 | TRBV13 | TRBD1 | few | TGTGCCAGCAGCAAAGGACAGGAGCACCCCTACGAGCAGTACTTC | CASSKGQEHPYEQYF
TRBJ2-1 | TRBV5-1 | . | . | TGCGCCAGCAGCTTGGCGGCAGCATACAATGAGCAGTTCTTC | CASSLAAAYNEQFF
TRBJ2-1 | TRBV5-1 | . | . | TGCGCCAGCAGCTTTAGGCCACAGTTGGATGAGCAGTTCTTC | CASSFRPQLDEQFF
TRBJ2-5 | TRBV6-1 | TRBD1 | . | TGTGCCAGCAGTGCCGGGGACAGGCCGCAAGAGACCCAGTACTTC | CASSAGDRPQETQYF
TRBJ2-1 | TRBV24-1 | . | . | TGTGCCACCGGACTGGCAGGCTACAATGAGCAGTTCTTC | CATGLAGYNEQFF
TRBJ2-6 | TRBV11-1 | TRBD1 | . | TGTGCCAGCAGCGATAAGGGACAGGCTGGGGCCAACGTCCTGACTTTC | CASSDKGQAGANVLTF
TRBJ2-3 | TRBV5-6 | TRBD2 | . | TGTGCCAGCAGCCGCGGGACTAGCGGGAGCAGATACGCGTATTTT | CASSRGTSGSRYAYF
TRBJ2-3 | TRBV12-3/TRBV12-4 | TRBD1 | . | TGTGCCAGCAGTTCCGCCCGGGACAGATACGCGTATTTT | CASSSARDRYAYF
TRBJ2-3 | TRBV13 | . | . | TGTGCCAGCAGCCACCGAAGAAAGGGGGGCACAGATACGCAGTATTTT | CASSHRRKGGTDTQYF
TRBJ2-3 | TRBV12-3/TRBV12-4 | . | . | TGTGCCAGCAGGTACACAGGGACGCAGTATTTT | CASRYTGTQYF
TRBJ2-5 | TRBV14 | TRBD2 | . | TGTGCCAGCAGCCAAGTTGCGGGAGGGCCTGGTGAGCAGTACTTC | CASSQVAGGPGEQYF
TRBJ2-5 | TRBV25-1 | . | . | TGTGCCAGTAGTGGGTTCGGCCAGTTGGCGGAGACCCAGTACTTC | CASSGFGQLAETQYF
TRBJ2-7 | TRBV2 | TRBD2 | . | TGTGCCAGCAGTTCCGAGACGGGAGGGAGCTACGAGCAGTACTTC | CASSSETGGSYEQYF
TRBJ1-5 | TRBV5-1 | . | few | TGCGCCAGCAGCCCGACGGGGGTTAACCAGCCCCAGCATTTT | CASSPTGVNQPQHF
TRBJ2-3 | TRBV29-1 | TRBD2 | . | TGCAGCGTCGACACGCTAGCGGGAGGAGAGCACAGAGACGCGTATTTT | CSVDTLAGGEHRDAYF
TRBJ2-7 | TRBV6-1 | TRBD2 | . | TGTGCCAGCAGCGGACTAGCGGGAGGGCCAGCCGTCACCTACGAGCAGTACTTC | CASSGLAGGPAVTYEQYF
TRBJ2-1 | TRBV12-3/TRBV12-4 | TRBD2 | . | TGTGCCAGCAGCCTCGGACTAGCGGGATGGGAGCAGTTCTTC | CASSLGLAGWEQFF
TRBJ2-3 | TRBV13 | . | few | TGTGCCAGCAGCTCCTCGCAGCAAGGCGGCACAGATACGCAGTATTTT | CASSSSQQGGTDTQYF
TRBJ2-7 | TRBV5-1 | TRBD1 | . | TGCGCCAGCAGCTGGTCCGGGACAGGGAACGAGCAGTACTTC | CASSWSGTGNEQYF
TRBJ2-5 | TRBV12-3/TRBV12-4 | TRBD2 | . | TGTGCCAGCAGTGCCCGGACTAGCTACGAGACCCAGTACTTC | CASSARTSYETQYF
TRBJ2-7 | TRBV2 | TRBD2 | . | TGTGCCAGCAGGTACGGGACTAGCTCCGACGAGCAGTACTTC | CASRYGTSSDEQYF
TRBJ1-5 | TRBV29-1 | . | . | TGCAGCGTTGCCGATGGGACATCTAGCAATCAGCCCCAGCATTTT | CSVADGTSSNQPQHF
TRBJ2-5 | TRBV27 | . | . | TGTGCCAGCAGACCTCAGCGGACCCCGCAGGAGACCCAGTACTTC | CASRPQRTPQETQYF
TRBJ2-7 | TRBV7-2 | . | few | TGTGCCAGCAGCTTAGGCTCCCGCGAGCAGTACTTC | CASSLGSREQYF
TRBJ2-7 | TRBV2 | TRBD1 | . | TGTGCCAGCAGTGAAGAGGGGGCCAGCGAGCAGTACTTC | CASSEEGASEQYF
TRBJ2-1 | TRBV4-2 | TRBD2 | . | TGTGCCAGCAGCCAAGAGTCCAGCGGGAGATATGATGAGCAGTTCTTC | CASSQESSGRYDEQFF
TRBJ2-1 | TRBV7-8 | TRBD2 | . | TGTGCCAGCAGCTCAGAGCGGGGGAACTACAATGAGCAGTTCTTC | CASSSERGNYNEQFF
TRBJ2-4 | TRBV20-1 | . | . | TGCAGTGCTAGAGATATGATGTCCAAAAACATTCAGTACTTC | CSARDMMSKNIQYF
TRBJ2-4 | TRBV10-1 | . | . | TGCGCCAGCAGTGAGTTCGGGACCCAAGCCAAAAACATTCAGTACTTC | CASSEFGTQAKNIQYF
TRBJ2-7 | TRBV7-9 | TRBD2 | . | TGTGCCAGCAGCTTAACGACTAGCGGGAATCCTTCCGAGCAGTACTTC | CASSLTTSGNPSEQYF
TRBJ1-5 | TRBV27 | . | . | TGTGCCATCAGCCCGGGATACACCCTTCAGCCCCAGCATTTT | CAISPGYTLQPQHF
TRBJ2-7 | TRBV3-1 | . | . | TGTGCCAGCAGCCAAGATCGGAGGAACTACGAGCAGTACTTC | CASSQDRRNYEQYF
TRBJ2-3 | TRBV4-2 | TRBD2 | . | TGTGCCAGCAGCCCACCAGCCCCTTCGAAGCGGGAGACGGGATACGCGTATTTT | CASSPPAPSKRETGYAYF
TRBJ2-7 | TRBV20-1 | TRBD2 | . | TGCAGTGCTCTGGGACTAGCGGGAGGTCGGAGCTCCTACGAGCAGTACTTC | CSALGLAGGRSSYEQYF
TRBJ2-3 | TRBV2 | TRBD2 | few | TGTGCTAGCATCGGCGGGAGTACAGATACGCAGTATTTT | CASIGGSTDTQYF
TRBJ1-1 | TRBV4-1 | . | . | TGCGCCAGCAGCCAAGATACAGCCCTCAAAGCTTTCTTT | CASSQDTALKAFF
TRBJ1-2 | TRBV29-1 | . | . | TGCAGCGCAGACACGGGACACGCGGGAAGGTATGGCTACACCTTC | CSADTGHAGRYGYTF
TRBJ2-7 | TRBV4-1 | . | . | TGCGCCAGCAGCCAAGAACGTGGGAGTAGGAGCGAGCAGTACTTC | CASSQERGSRSEQYF
TRBJ2-1 | TRBV11-2 | TRBD2 | . | TGTGCCAGCAGCTCCTTAGCGGGAGGTCATGAGCAGTTCTTC | CASSSLAGGHEQFF
TRBJ2-3 | TRBV4-1 | . | . | TGCACCAGCAGCCAAGTCGCCCCAGATACGCAGTATTTT | CTSSQVAPDTQYF
TRBJ2-4 | TRBV10-3 | TRBD2 | . | TGTGCCATCAGGACCGGGACTAGCGGGAGTCCCACGAAGCAGTACTTC | CAIRTGTSGSPTKQYF
TRBJ1-6 | TRBV5-1 | . | . | TGCGCCAGCAGCTCGGGGTCTCCAATTTATAATTCACCCCTCCACTTT | CASSSGSPIYNSPLHF
TRBJ2-3 | TRBV2 | TRBD2 | . | TGTGCCACTGGACTAGCCCGAGAGGACAGATACGCGTATTTT | CATGLAREDRYAYF
TRBJ1-2 | TRBV2 | . | . | TGTGCCAGCAGTGAGCGGAGCCAGAAAAAAACCTATGGCTACACCTTC | CASSERSQKKTYGYTF
TRBJ1-1 | TRBV3-1 | TRBD1 | . | TGTGCCAGCAGCCAAAAGGACAGGGGGCTCACTGAAGCTTTCTTT | CASSQKDRGLTEAFF
TRBJ1-2 | TRBV10-2 | . | . | TGCGCCAGCAGTGAGGTCAGGGTTCTTGGAAACTATGGCTACACCTTC | CASSEVRVLGNYGYTF
TRBJ1-2 | TRBV29-1 | . | few | TGCAGCGTTAGGACAGCTAACTATGGCTACACCTTC | CSVRTANYGYTF
TRBJ2-4 | TRBV6-5 | TRBD1 | few | TGTGCCAGCAGTCCTCCCACTGGACAGGGCGGGCTCAAGCAGTACTTC | CASSPPTGQGGLKQYF
TRBJ1-6 | TRBV28 | . | . | TGTGCCAGCCGTTTGCTAGACAGGAGGAATTCACCCCTCCACTTT | CASRLLDRRNSPLHF
TRBJ1-1 | TRBV9 | . | few | TGTGCCAGCAGCCCACGGGAGAGGCCGGTGAACACTGAAGCTTTCTTT | CASSPRERPVNTEAFF
TRBJ1-2 | TRBV4-1 | . | few | TGCGCCAGCAGCCCAGGACTGGGGGACTACACCTTC | CASSPGLGDYTF